This TCR beta chain was captured in a study of response to subunit inactivated influenza vaccine. The CDR3 has 17 amino acids. V dropped 5 bases and J dropped 0; count of bases not matched to a gene: 8. From germline, CDR1 is SEHNR and CDR2 FQNEAQ (reference sequence). Study-wide results and caveats: Authors suggested that a seasonal influenza vaccination recruits few new T cells each time.

Each CDR3 protein gets one entry after TCRdb re-called the RT-PCR reads with MiXCR. This sample has hundreds of thousands of distinct CDR3 sequences; 10% to 15% occur once, and the top ten carry roughly 14%. This clonotype was recorded a few times. No antigen is known for it. The TCR comes from a man in his fifties who received an inactivated influenza vaccine. J is TRBJ2-1 and V is TRBV7-9, with 9 bases that match TRBD2. The specimen comprised PBMCs from blood, sampled more than 35 days after vaccination. The CDR3 is CASSLPAGGSSYNEQFF. The DNA for the CDR3 is TGTGCCAGCAGCCTCCCAGCGGGAGGCAGCTCCTACAATGAGCAGTTCTTC. Variable domain in full (rest from reference TRBV7-9 and TRBJ2-1): DTGVSQNPRHKITKRGQNVTFRCDPISEHNRLYWYRQTLGQGPEFLTYFQNEAQLEKSRLLSDRFSAERPKGSFSTLEIQRTEQGDSAMYLCASSLPAGGSSYNEQFFGPGTRLTVL.